The 9 T cell receptor beta chains below all came from one sample that was sequenced in a study of cytomegalovirus exposure and HLA in healthy donors. TCRdb's table, derived via immunoSEQ multiplex PCR, lists solely in-frame clones and lacks some. The sample gives tens of thousands of clones, about 91% of which show up once; approximately 2.1% is in the top ten. The sequenced material came from PBMCs. All receptors derive from a woman aged 25-40 years in good health and CMV-seronegative.

This clone was observed a single time. The rearrangement links TRBV6-5 to TRBJ1-4; D gene unclear. V lost 0 bases, J lost 8 bases, and 13 bases lay in between. This CDR3 contains 15 residues. Germline CDR1 and CDR2: MNHEY and SVGAGI. In DNA, the CDR3 is TGTGCCAGCAGTTACTCTTCGCACCTCGGGGAAAAACTGTTTTTT. Its protein is CASSYSSHLGEKLFF.

The genes are TRBV6-6 and TRBJ1-3, with D possibly matching TRBD1 (6 bases). The germline V and J ends were trimmed by 7 bases and 0 bases, with 10 bases remaining between them. CDR3 length: 14 amino acids. The germline V gene encodes CDR1 MNHNY and CDR2 SVGAGI (reference sequence). The chain's CDR3 is CASKGGNSGNTIYF. In DNA, the CDR3 is TGTGCCAGCAAAGGGGGTAACTCTGGAAACACCATATATTTT.

The chain employs TRBV19 and TRBJ2-7; D uncertain. This CDR3 region has 11 residues. The V end lost 4 bases, the J end lost 5 bases, and 6 bases lay between the germline ends. Germline V CDR1 and CDR2: LNHDA, SQIVND (reference sequence). The CDR3 loop reads CASSTRDEQYF. The CDR3 DNA is TGTGCCAGTAGTACCCGGGACGAGCAGTACTTC.

The rearrangement uses TRBV4-1 and TRBJ2-1; the D gene is possibly TRBD2 (5 bases). CDR3 length: 14 amino acids. From germline, CDR1 is MGHRA and CDR2 YSYEKL. V was cut by 4 bases and J by 8 bases, with 15 bases left in between. The CDR3 sequence: CASSPWGAGDEQFF. The CDR3, as DNA: TGCGCCAGCAGCCCCTGGGGAGCTGGCGATGAGCAGTTCTTC.

J is TRBJ1-1 and V is TRBV30, with no clear D. V was pared by 2 bases and J by 10 bases, with 17 bases between. The CDR3 extends over 13 amino acids. The germline V gene has CDR1 GTSNPN and CDR2 SVGIG (reference sequence). The CDR3 DNA is TGTGCCTGGAGTTACCCCCGGAGGGAGGGAGCTTTCTTT. Translation gives CAWSYPRREGAFF.

CDR3 bases: TGTGCCAGCTCACCACCTCAGGGAGGGGGAGAGACCCAGTACTTC. Its translation: CASSPPQGGGETQYF. J is TRBJ2-5 and V is TRBV18; perhaps TRBD2 as D (7 bases). The CDR3 sequence is 15 residues long. Trimming shortened V by 0 bases and J by 4 bases, and 12 bases separated the two germline ends. Germline loops: CDR1 KGHSH, CDR2 LQKENI.

The rearrangement joins TRBV7-2 to TRBJ1-5; D gene unclear. The V and J ends lost 1 base and 7 bases respectively, with 11 bases between them. The germline V gene has CDR1 SGHTA and CDR2 FQGNSA. The CDR3 has 14 amino acids. The CDR3 is CASSLEGSGQPQHF. CDR3 nucleotides: TGTGCCAGCAGCTTAGAAGGGAGTGGGCAGCCCCAGCATTTT.

The chain uses TRBV4-2 and TRBJ2-5; perhaps TRBD1 as D (5 bases). Germline V gives CDR1 LGHNA, CDR2 YNFKEQ. The CDR3 totals 14 residues. The V and J ends lost 0 bases and 5 bases respectively, with 10 bases between them. CDR3 DNA: TGTGCCAGCAGCCAAGATTCGCCAGGGGAGACCCAGTACTTC. As protein: CASSQDSPGETQYF.

As for this clone: This specimen includes other DNA sequences encoding the same CDR3. The chain links TRBV30 to TRBJ2-1, with TRBD1 as a possible D gene (5 bases). The CDR3 loop spans 12 amino acids. Trimming pared 0 bases from V and 9 bases from J, leaving 9 bases between. Germline CDR1 reads GTSNPN; CDR2 reads SVGIG (reference sequence). The CDR3 protein is CAWSVQEGEQFF. The CDR3 coding sequence is TGTGCCTGGAGTGTACAGGAAGGTGAGCAGTTCTTC.